The entry below describes one T cell receptor beta chain. What it binds is unknown. V lost 6 bases, J lost 8 bases, and 4 bases stayed unmatched. This CDR3 is built from 13 residues. CDR1 and CDR2 (germline): ENHRY, SYGVKD. There were TCR beta CDR3 regions amplified from RNA transcripts. The TCR CDR3 was amplified in a first-round RT-PCR using the HTBI primer set. MiXCR, applied by TCRdb to the multiplex PCR reads, yields one record per CDR3 protein. The sample gives around 350,000 distinct CDR3 sequences, roughly 17% of which show up once; roughly a third is in the top ten. PBMCs came from around 10 ml fresh peripheral blood. These data are taken from a study of T cells in Graves' hyperthyroidism and ophthalmopathy. Study-level findings and limits: Ophthalmopathy was separated from stable hyperthyroidism by a 13 V-J model.

The chain links TRBV10-3 to TRBJ2-1; 10 bases are shared with TRBD1. The source is a woman aged 25 to 39 with Graves' hyperthyroidism that later progressed to Graves' ophthalmopathy. The sequencing input was blood. CDR3 coding DNA: TGTGCCATCAGCCAGACAGGGGGCGATGAGCAGTTCTTC. Translation gives CAISQTGGDEQFF.